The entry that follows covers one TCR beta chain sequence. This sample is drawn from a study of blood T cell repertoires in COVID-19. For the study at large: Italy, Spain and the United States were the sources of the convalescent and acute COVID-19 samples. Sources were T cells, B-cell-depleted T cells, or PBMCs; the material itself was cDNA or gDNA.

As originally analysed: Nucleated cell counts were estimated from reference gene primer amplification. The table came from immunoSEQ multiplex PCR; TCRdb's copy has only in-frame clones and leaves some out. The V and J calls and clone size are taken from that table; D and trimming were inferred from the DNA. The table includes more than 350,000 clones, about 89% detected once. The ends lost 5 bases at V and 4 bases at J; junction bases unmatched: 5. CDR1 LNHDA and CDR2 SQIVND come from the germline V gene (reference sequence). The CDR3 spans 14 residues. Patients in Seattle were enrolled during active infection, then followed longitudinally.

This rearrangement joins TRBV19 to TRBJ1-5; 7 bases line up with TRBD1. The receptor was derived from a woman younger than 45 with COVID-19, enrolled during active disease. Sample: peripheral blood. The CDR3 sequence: CASSPHRGNQPQHF. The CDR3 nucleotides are TGTGCCAGTAGTCCCCACAGGGGAAATCAGCCCCAGCATTTT.